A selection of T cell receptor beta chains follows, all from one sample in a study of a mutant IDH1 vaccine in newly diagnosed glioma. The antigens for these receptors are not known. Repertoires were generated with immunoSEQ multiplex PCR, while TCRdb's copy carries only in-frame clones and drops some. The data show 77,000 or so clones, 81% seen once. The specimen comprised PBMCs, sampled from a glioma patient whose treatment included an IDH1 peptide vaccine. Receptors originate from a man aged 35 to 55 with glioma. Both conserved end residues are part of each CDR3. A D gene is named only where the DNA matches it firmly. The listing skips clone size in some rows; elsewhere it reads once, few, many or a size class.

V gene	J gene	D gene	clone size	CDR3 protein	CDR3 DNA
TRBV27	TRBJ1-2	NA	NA	CASSLLYPGGDRYGYTF	TGTGCCAGCAGTTTATTATACCCGGGGGGAGATCGCTATGGCTACACCTTC
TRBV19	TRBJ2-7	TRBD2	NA	CASSRFGTSSYEQYF	TGTGCCAGTAGTCGATTCGGGACTAGCTCCTACGAGCAGTACTTC
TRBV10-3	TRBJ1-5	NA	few	CAISEAGNQPQHF	TGTGCCATCAGTGAGGCGGGCAATCAGCCCCAGCATTTT
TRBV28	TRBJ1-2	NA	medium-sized	CASTIIRGQGNYGYTF	TGTGCCAGCACCATTATAAGGGGCCAGGGGAACTATGGCTACACCTTC
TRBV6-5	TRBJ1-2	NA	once	CASSSGDTFYGYTF	TGTGCCAGCAGTTCCGGCGACACGTTCTATGGCTACACCTTC
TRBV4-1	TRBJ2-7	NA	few	CASSQALGGRLYEQYF	TGCGCCAGCAGCCAAGCCCTCGGCGGACGATTGTACGAGCAGTACTTC
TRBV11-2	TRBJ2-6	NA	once	CASSPIRHSGANVLTF	TGTGCCAGCAGTCCCATACGCCACTCTGGGGCCAACGTCCTGACTTTC
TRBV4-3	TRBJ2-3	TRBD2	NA	CASSQDKSGRARNTQYF	TGCGCCAGCAGCCAAGATAAGAGCGGGAGGGCCCGGAATACGCAGTATTTT
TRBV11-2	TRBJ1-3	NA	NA	CASSLGSGNTIYF	TGTGCCAGCAGCTTAGGCTCTGGAAACACCATATATTTT
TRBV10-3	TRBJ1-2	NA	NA	CAISSGEGYTF	TGTGCCATCAGCTCGGGGGAGGGCTACACCTTC
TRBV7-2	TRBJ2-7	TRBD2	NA	CASSSLRGMQYF	TGTGCCAGCAGCTCCCTGCGGGGGATGCAGTACTTC
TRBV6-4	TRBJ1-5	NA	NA	CASSELGGGNQPQHF	TGTGCCAGCAGTGAACTGGGGGGTGGCAATCAGCCCCAGCATTTT
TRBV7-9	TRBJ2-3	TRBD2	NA	CASSLLAGGRADTQYF	TGTGCCAGCAGCCTTCTAGCGGGGGGGCGCGCAGATACGCAGTATTTT
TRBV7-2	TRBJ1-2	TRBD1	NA	CASSPGQGSRYGYTF	TGTGCCAGCAGCCCCGGACAGGGAAGTAGGTATGGCTACACCTTC
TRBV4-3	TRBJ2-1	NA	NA	CASSRGRNEQFF	TGCGCCAGCAGCCGCGGACGGAATGAGCAGTTCTTC
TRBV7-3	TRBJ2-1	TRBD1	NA	CASSDGTGGSEQFF	TGTGCCAGCAGCGACGGGACAGGGGGTAGTGAGCAGTTCTTC
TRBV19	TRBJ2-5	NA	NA	CASMDYTGLGTQYF	TGTGCCAGTATGGACTACACCGGGCTCGGGACCCAGTACTTC
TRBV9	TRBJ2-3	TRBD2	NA	CASSVVAGYTDTQYF	TGTGCCAGCAGCGTAGTAGCGGGGTACACAGATACGCAGTATTTT
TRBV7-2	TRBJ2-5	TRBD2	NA	CASSLGTSRQETQYF	TGTGCCAGCAGCTTAGGGACTAGCAGGCAAGAGACCCAGTACTTC